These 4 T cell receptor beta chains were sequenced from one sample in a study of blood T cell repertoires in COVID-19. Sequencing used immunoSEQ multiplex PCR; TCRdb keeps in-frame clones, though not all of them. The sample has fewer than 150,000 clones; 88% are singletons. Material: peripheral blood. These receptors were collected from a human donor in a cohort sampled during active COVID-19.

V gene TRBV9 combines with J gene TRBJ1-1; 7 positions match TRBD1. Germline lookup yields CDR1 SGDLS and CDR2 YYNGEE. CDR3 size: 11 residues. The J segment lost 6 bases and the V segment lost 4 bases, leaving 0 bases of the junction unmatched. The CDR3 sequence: CASSQGAEAFF. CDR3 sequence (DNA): TGTGCCAGCAGCCAGGGGGCTGAAGCTTTCTTT.

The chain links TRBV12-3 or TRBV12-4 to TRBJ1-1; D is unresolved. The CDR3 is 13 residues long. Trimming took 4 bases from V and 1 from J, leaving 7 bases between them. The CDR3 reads CASSSRENTEAFF. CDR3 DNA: TGTGCCAGCAGTTCCCGGGAGAACACTGAAGCTTTCTTT.

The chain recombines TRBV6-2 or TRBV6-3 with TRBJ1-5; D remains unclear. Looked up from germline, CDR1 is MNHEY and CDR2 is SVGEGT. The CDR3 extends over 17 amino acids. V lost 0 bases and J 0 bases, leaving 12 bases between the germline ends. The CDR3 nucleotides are TGTGCCAGCAGTTACTCGGCGGTCCGTTATAGCAATCAGCCCCAGCATTTT. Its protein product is CASSYSAVRYSNQPQHF.

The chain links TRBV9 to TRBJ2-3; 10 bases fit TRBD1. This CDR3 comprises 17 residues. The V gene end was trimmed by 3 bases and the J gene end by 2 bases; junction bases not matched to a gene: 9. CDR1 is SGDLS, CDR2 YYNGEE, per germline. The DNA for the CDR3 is TGTGCCAGCAGCGCCTTACCGGGACAGGGGTTCACAGATACGCAGTATTTT. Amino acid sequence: CASSALPGQGFTDTQYF.